These 7 T cell receptor beta chains were sequenced from one sample in a study of cytomegalovirus exposure and HLA in healthy donors. Both 60 Vbeta primers and 13 Jbeta primers went into the PCR. Assay used: immunoSEQ multiplex PCR; TCRdb lists only in-frame clones, some missing. The repertoire holds about 160,000 clones, with roughly 80% as singletons. Material for sequencing was PBMCs. The receptors were gathered from a man aged 30 to 45 in good health and CMV-seropositive.

The CDR3 region is CSVGTGAGNEQFF. For the CDR3, the DNA is TGCAGCGTTGGGACAGGTGCTGGTAATGAGCAGTTCTTC. The rearrangement joins TRBV29-1 to TRBJ2-1; 7 bases are a match to TRBD1. J was trimmed by 7 bases and V by 4 bases; bases with no gene match: 7. The CDR3 has 13 amino acids. Per germline, CDR1 SQVTM and CDR2 ANQGSEA.

The V gene is TRBV28, the J gene TRBJ1-1; unclear D gene. This CDR3 contains 14 residues. Germline values: CDR1 MDHEN, CDR2 SYDVKM. Trimming removed 3 bases from V and 1 base from J, with 9 bases in between. CDR3 residues: CASSLRLWNTEAFF. The DNA of the CDR3 is TGTGCCAGCAGTTTGAGGTTGTGGAACACTGAAGCTTTCTTT.

The V call is TRBV7-2, the J call TRBJ2-1; 12 bases agree with TRBD2. Per germline, CDR1 SGHTA and CDR2 FQGNSA. The ends lost 1 base at V and 8 bases at J; junction bases unmatched: 3. The CDR3 runs to 15 residues. CDR3 coding DNA: TGTGCCAGCAGCTTAGTACTAGCGGGGGGATATGAGCAGTTCTTC. Translating it yields CASSLVLAGGYEQFF. Filled out from reference TRBV7-2 and TRBJ2-1, the complete variable domain reads GAGVSQSPSNKVTEKGKDVELRCDPISGHTALYWYRQSLGQGLEFLIYFQGNSAPDKSGLPSDRFSAERTGGSVSTLTIQRTQQEDSAVYLCASSLVLAGGYEQFFGPGTRLTVL.

This chain links TRBV5-1 with TRBJ1-2; D may be TRBD1 (5 bases). CDR1 is SGHRS and CDR2 is YFSETQ in the germline V gene. Trimming pared 4 bases from V and 5 bases from J, leaving 9 bases between. The CDR3 sequence is 12 residues long. The CDR3 loop reads CASSRDWYGYTF. The CDR3 coding sequence is TGCGCCAGCAGCCGGGACTGGTATGGCTACACCTTC.

The rearrangement links TRBV11-3 to TRBJ2-2, with 7 bases aligning to TRBD2. The V segment lost 0 bases and the J segment 1 base; nucleotides outside the gene matches: 5. The CDR3 is made up of 17 amino acids. Per germline, CDR1 SGHNT and CDR2 YENEEA. The CDR3 loop reads CASSLDVSSGNTGELFF. CDR3 sequence (DNA): TGTGCCAGCAGCTTAGATGTGTCTAGCGGGAACACCGGGGAGCTGTTTTTT. Drawing the rest from reference TRBV11-3 and TRBJ2-2, the complete variable domain is EAGVVQSPRYKIIEKKQPVAFWCNPISGHNTLYWYLQNLGQGPELLIRYENEEAVDDSQLPKDRFSAERLKGVDSTLKIQPAELGDSAVYLCASSLDVSSGNTGELFFGEGSRLTVL.

A single count supports this clone. This chain joins TRBV7-2 and TRBJ2-7; 7 nucleotides align to TRBD2. The CDR3 is 14 residues long. V lost 5 bases to trimming and J lost 4 bases; unmatched junction nucleotides: 8. Per germline, CDR1 SGHTA and CDR2 FQGNSA. CDR3 DNA sequence: TGTGCCAGCAGCCCTAGGAGCGGGGAGTACGAGCAGTACTTC. It yields the protein CASSPRSGEYEQYF.

The chain recombines TRBV28 with TRBJ2-5, with TRBD1 identical over 8 bases. This CDR3 comprises 15 residues. The ends lost 5 bases at V and 3 bases at J; junction bases unmatched: 8. CDR1 and CDR2 from the germline V gene are MDHEN and SYDVKM. This CDR3 reads CASSGGGTGKETQYF. In DNA form, the CDR3 reads TGTGCCAGCAGTGGAGGAGGGACAGGAAAAGAGACCCAGTACTTC.